Listed here is a single TCR beta chain. Its specificity is not known. Germline V gene data show CDR1 as MNHEY and CDR2 as SMNVEV (reference sequence). This CDR3 spans 17 amino acids. J was trimmed by 4 bases and V by 6 bases; bases with no gene match: 11. Sequenced by immunoSEQ multiplex PCR; TCRdb stores in-frame clones only, minus some. Found here are 200,000 or so clones, about 94% of them singletons; the top ten hold about 9%. This entry belongs to a study of T cell responses to AZD1222 COVID-19 vaccine. Study details: Recipients boosted at about 4 weeks or about 12 weeks are pooled. Broader study findings: Repertoires were obtained only post-peak T cell response. Mostly white British, mostly female donors; authors suggested clonal diversity may be underestimated.

The clonotype was recovered from an adult in good health. The chain combines TRBV27 with TRBJ2-5, with 13 nucleotides matching TRBD2. Here the sequenced sample was peripheral blood, taken on day 0 of AZD1222 vaccination. CDR3 loop: CASSRRTSGRASETQYF. The CDR3 bases are TGTGCCAGCAGCAGAAGGACTAGCGGGAGAGCTTCAGAGACCCAGTACTTC.